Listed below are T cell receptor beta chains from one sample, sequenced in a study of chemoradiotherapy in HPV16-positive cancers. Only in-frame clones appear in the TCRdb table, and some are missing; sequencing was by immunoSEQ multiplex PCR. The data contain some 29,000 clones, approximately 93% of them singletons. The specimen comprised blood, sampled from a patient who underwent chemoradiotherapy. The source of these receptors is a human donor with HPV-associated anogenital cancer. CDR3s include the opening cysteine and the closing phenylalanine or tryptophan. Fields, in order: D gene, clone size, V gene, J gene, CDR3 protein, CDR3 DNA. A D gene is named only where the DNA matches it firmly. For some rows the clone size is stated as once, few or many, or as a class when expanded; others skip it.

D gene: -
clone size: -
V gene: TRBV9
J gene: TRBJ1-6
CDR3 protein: CASSVAGYSPLHF
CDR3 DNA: TGTGCCAGCAGCGTCGCAGGGTATTCACCCCTCCACTTT

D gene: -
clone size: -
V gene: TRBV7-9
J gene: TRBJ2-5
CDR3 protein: CASSPGTLREETQYF
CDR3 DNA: TGTGCCAGCAGCCCTGGGACTCTGCGGGAAGAGACCCAGTACTTC

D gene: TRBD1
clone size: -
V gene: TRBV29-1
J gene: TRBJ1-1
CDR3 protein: CSVEDVGGLTEAFF
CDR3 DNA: TGCAGCGTTGAAGATGTAGGGGGCTTGACTGAAGCTTTCTTT

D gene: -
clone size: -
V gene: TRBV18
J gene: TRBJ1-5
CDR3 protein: CASSTDSYSNQPQHF
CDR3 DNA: TGTGCCAGCTCAACCGACAGCTATAGCAATCAGCCCCAGCATTTT

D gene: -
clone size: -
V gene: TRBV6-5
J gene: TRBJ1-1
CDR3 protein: CASSYDHMNTEAFF
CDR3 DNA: TGTGCCAGCAGTTACGATCATATGAACACTGAAGCTTTCTTT

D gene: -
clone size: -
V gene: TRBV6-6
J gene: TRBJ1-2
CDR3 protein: CASSFDRLYGYTF
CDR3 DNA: TGTGCCAGCAGTTTTGACAGACTCTATGGCTACACCTTC

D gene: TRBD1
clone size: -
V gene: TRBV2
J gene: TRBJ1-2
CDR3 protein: CASRADRGDGYTF
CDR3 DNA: TGTGCCAGCAGAGCTGACAGGGGCGATGGCTACACCTTC

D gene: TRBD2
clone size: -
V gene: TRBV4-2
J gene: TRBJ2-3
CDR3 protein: CASSQDLREIFTDTQYF
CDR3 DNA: TGTGCCAGCAGCCAAGATTTGCGGGAGATCTTCACAGATACGCAGTATTTT

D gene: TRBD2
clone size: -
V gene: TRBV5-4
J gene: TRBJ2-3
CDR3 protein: CASSTRLAGASDTQYF
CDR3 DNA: TGTGCCAGCAGCACAAGACTAGCGGGGGCCTCAGATACGCAGTATTTT

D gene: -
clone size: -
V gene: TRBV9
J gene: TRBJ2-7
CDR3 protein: CASSARGAEQYF
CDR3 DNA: TGTGCCAGCAGCGCCCGAGGGGCCGAGCAGTACTTC

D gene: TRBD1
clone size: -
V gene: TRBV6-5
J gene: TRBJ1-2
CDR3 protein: CASLPGGPYGYTF
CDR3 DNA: TGTGCCAGCCTACCAGGGGGCCCCTATGGCTACACCTTC

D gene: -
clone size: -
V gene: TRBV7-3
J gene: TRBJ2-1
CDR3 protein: CASSSRQEPYNEQFF
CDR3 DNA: TGTGCCAGCAGCTCTAGACAGGAGCCCTACAATGAGCAGTTCTTC

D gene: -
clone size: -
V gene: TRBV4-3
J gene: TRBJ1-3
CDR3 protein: CASSQVLPGSGNTIYF
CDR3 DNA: TGCGCCAGCAGCCAGGTCCTGCCGGGTTCTGGAAACACCATATATTTT

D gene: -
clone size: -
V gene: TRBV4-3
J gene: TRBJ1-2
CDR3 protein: CASSQDRGASGYTF
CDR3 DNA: TGCGCCAGCAGCCAAGATAGGGGGGCTTCTGGCTACACCTTC

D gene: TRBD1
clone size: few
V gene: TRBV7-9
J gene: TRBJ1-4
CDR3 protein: CASSSRGGREKLFF
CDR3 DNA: TGTGCCAGCAGCTCGAGAGGGGGCCGGGAAAAACTGTTTTTT

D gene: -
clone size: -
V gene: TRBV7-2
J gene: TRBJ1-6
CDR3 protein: CASSLEGQRTEPLHF
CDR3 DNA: TGTGCCAGCAGCTTAGAGGGCCAACGGACAGAGCCCCTCCACTTT

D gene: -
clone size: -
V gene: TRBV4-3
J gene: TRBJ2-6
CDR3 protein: CASSHRVGANVLTF
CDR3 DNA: TGCGCCAGCAGCCACAGGGTTGGGGCCAACGTCCTGACTTTC

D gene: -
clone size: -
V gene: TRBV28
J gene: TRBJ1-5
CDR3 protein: CASSLGQTYSNQPQHF
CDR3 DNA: TGTGCCAGCAGTTTAGGACAGACATATAGCAATCAGCCCCAGCATTTT

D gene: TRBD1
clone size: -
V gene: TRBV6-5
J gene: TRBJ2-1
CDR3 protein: CASSYIGTGIYNEQFF
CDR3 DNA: TGTGCCAGCAGTTACATCGGGACAGGTATATACAATGAGCAGTTCTTC

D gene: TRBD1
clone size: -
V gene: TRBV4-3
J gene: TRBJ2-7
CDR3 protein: CASSRLTGGYDEQYF
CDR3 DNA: TGCGCCAGCAGCCGTCTGACAGGGGGCTACGACGAGCAGTACTTC

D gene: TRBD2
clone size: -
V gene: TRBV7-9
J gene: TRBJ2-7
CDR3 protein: CASSLGLAGKSRSYEQYF
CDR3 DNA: TGTGCCAGCAGCCTGGGACTAGCGGGGAAGTCTAGATCCTACGAGCAGTACTTC

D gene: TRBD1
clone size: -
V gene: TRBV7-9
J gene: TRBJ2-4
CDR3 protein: CASSGTGQNIQYF
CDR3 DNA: TGTGCCAGCAGCGGGACAGGGCAGAACATTCAGTACTTC

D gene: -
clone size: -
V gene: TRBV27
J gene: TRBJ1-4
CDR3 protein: CASSLQGHSNEKLFF
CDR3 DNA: TGTGCCAGCAGTCTTCAGGGACACAGTAATGAAAAACTGTTTTTT

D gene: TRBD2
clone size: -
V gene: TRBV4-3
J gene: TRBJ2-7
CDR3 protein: CASSQEVPAGDYEQYF
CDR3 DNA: TGCGCCAGCAGCCAAGAGGTTCCAGCGGGGGACTACGAGCAGTACTTC

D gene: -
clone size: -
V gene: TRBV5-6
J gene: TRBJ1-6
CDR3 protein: CASERYWPHGSPLHF
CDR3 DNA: TGTGCCAGCGAGCGATACTGGCCTCACGGATCACCCCTCCACTTT

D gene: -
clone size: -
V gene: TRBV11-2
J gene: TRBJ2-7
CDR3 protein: CASSLMARANSYEQYF
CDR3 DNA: TGTGCCAGCAGCCTTATGGCCAGGGCGAACTCCTACGAGCAGTACTTC

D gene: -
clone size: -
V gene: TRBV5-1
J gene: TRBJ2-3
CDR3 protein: CASSFWYRESDTQYF
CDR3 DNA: TGCGCCAGCAGCTTTTGGTACCGAGAATCAGATACGCAGTATTTT

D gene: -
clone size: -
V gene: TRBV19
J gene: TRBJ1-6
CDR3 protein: CASSEGSYNSPLHF
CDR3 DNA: TGTGCCAGTAGTGAAGGGTCCTATAATTCACCCCTCCACTTT

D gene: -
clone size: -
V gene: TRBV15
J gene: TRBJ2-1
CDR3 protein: CATSSLGLSYNEQFF
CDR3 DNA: TGTGCCACCAGCAGTTTGGGACTTTCTTACAATGAGCAGTTCTTC

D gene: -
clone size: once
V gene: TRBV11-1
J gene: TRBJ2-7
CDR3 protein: CASSLWMGLQTYEQYF
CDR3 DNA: TGTGCCAGCAGCTTATGGATGGGCTTACAAACCTACGAGCAGTACTTC

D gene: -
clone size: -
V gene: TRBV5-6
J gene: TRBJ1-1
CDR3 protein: CASSLGYVAANTEAFF
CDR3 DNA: TGTGCCAGCAGCTTGGGCTACGTGGCAGCTAACACTGAAGCTTTCTTT

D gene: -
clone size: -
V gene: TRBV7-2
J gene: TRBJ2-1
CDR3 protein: CASSLGPAYNEQFF
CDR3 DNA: TGTGCCAGCAGCTTAGGGCCCGCCTACAATGAGCAGTTCTTC

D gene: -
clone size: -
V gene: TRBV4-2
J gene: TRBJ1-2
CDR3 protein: CASSQEPGQGTYGYTF
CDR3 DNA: TGTGCCAGCAGCCAAGAACCAGGACAAGGGACCTATGGCTACACCTTC

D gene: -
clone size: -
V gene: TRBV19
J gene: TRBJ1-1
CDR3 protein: CASRLTGDYTEAFF
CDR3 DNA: TGTGCCAGTCGGCTTACAGGAGATTACACTGAAGCTTTCTTT

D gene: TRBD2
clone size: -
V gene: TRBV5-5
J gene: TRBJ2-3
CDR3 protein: CASRSRLARPTDTQYF
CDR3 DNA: TGTGCCAGCCGCTCCCGACTAGCGCGACCCACAGATACGCAGTATTTT

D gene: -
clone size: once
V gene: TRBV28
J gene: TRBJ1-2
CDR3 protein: CASSLYRAGGYTF
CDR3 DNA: TGTGCCAGCAGTTTGTACAGGGCTGGAGGCTACACCTTC

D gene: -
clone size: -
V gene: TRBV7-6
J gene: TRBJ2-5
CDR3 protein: CASSRIPGTGEETQYF
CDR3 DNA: TGTGCCAGCAGCCGAATCCCGGGTACAGGAGAAGAGACCCAGTACTTC

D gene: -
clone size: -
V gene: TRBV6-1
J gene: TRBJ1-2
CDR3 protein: CASSEQTYGYTF
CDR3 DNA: TGTGCCAGCAGTGAACAGACCTATGGCTACACCTTC

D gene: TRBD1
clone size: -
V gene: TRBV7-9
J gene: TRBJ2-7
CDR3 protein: CASSIQGSSEQYF
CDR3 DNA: TGTGCCAGCAGCATACAGGGGAGCTCCGAGCAGTACTTC

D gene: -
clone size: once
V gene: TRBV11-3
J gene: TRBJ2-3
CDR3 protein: CASSLARSTDTQYF
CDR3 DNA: TGTGCCAGCAGCTTAGCGCGCTCCACAGATACGCAGTATTTT

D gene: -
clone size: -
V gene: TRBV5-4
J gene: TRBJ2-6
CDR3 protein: CASSFFSGANVLTF
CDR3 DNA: TGTGCCAGCAGCTTTTTCTCTGGGGCCAACGTCCTGACTTTC